Below, 3 T cell receptor beta chains from the same sample are listed, as sequenced in a study of blood T cells in healthy people across ages. A second about 7 to 11 cycle PCR used barcoded and J-beta primers. TCRdb processed the 5' RACE reads anew with MiXCR; each CDR3 protein has one entry. In the table there are fewer than 700,000 distinct CDR3 sequences, over 40% of which are singletons. The sequenced sample was blood. The receptors shown here come from a man older than 75 in good health.

The V gene is TRBV20-1, the J gene TRBJ1-3; D call uncertain. CDR1 and CDR2 (germline): DFQATT, SNEGSKA (reference sequence). This CDR3 is built from 12 residues. V lost 2 bases, J lost 1 base, and 3 bases lay in between. CDR3 protein: CSARRSGNTIYF. The CDR3 nucleotides read TGCAGTGCTAGACGGTCTGGAAACACCATATATTTT.

The chain employs TRBV20-1 and TRBJ1-2; D is unresolved. This CDR3 spans 11 amino acids. Germline assignment: CDR1 DFQATT and CDR2 SNEGSKA (reference sequence). Trimming cost V 1 base and J 10 bases, with 10 bases left between them. The CDR3 DNA follows: TGCAGTGCTAGAGGGGGAGCTCACTACACCTTC. This gives the protein CSARGGAHYTF.

The rearrangement joins TRBV5-1 to TRBJ2-7; 13 bases match TRBD2. With V trimmed by 0 bases and J by 7 bases, 28 bases remained unmatched. This CDR3 is 23 amino acids long. Per the germline V gene, CDR1 is SGHRS and CDR2 is YFSETQ. In DNA form, the CDR3 reads TGCGCCAGCAGCTTGGTGGGACAGGGAACCACTAGCGGGAGGGAGAACCTCTACAATGAGCAGTACTTC. Protein sequence: CASSLVGQGTTSGRENLYNEQYF.